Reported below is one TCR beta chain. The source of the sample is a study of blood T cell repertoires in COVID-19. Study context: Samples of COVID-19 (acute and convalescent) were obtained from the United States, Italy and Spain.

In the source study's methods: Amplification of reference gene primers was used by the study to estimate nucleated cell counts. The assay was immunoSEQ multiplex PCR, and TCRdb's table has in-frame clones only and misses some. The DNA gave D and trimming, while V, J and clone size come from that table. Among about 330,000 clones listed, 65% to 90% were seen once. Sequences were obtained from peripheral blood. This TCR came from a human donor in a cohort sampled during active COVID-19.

CDR3 nucleotide sequence: TGTGCCACCAGTGATTTCAGCGAGCAGTACTTC. Its protein is CATSDFSEQYF. V gene TRBV24-1 combines with J gene TRBJ2-7; D remains unclear. The V end lost 1 base, the J end lost 6 bases, and 3 bases lay between the germline ends. The CDR3 is made up of 11 amino acids. CDR1 is KGHDR and CDR2 is SFDVKD in the germline V gene.